This entry is about one TCR beta chain. Its recognized antigen is unknown. No quality values exist for individual bases; no much larger clone is one base distant. Libraries were made using the immunoSEQ multiplex PCR assay. For the multiplex PCR, a mixture combining 60 forward primers for TCR Vbeta segments and 13 reverse primers for TCR Jbeta segments was used. A multiplex PCR assay on genomic DNA amplified the CDR3 region of rearranged TCR beta genes. Amplified TCR beta libraries were sequenced as 87-base-pair reads on the Illumina HiSeq System. As for the original processing: A later analysis counted some 80 million unique TCR beta chains across the 650 to 700 repertoires, and 10 million to 12 million of these chains were shared by at least two donors. Raw reads were error-corrected and collapsed into unique sequences by a nearest-neighbor algorithm in which closely related sequences were merged to remove PCR and sequencing errors. CDR3 sequences were aligned to IMGT reference sequences to assign V, D and J gene segments. Each retained sequence needed at least a six-nucleotide match to both a V gene segment and a J gene segment. Rearrangements were called productive when the CDR3 lacked stop codons and stayed in frame with V and J; all others were non-productive. CDR3 was defined according to IMGT convention as the region running from the second conserved V-encoded cysteine to the conserved J-encoded phenylalanine. In an earlier analysis of around 540 of the donors, sequences lacking an unambiguous match to a single V gene segment were excluded. In an earlier analysis of approximately 550 of the donors, V segments were called functional above 56.7% productive rearrangements and were called segregating when the between-donor standard deviation exceeded 5%. A statistical classification framework was developed to diagnose cytomegalovirus status using the catalog of TCR beta chain sequences. A later analysis assigned V and J genes by comparing TCR nucleotide sequences with IMGT/GENE-DB human TR gene sequences. The TCRdist pipeline was used in a later analysis to assign CDR3 sequences and most-parsimonious VDJ recombination scenarios. In a later analysis, each TCR beta chain was defined by its CDR3 amino acid sequence together with its V-gene family, and reads lacking a unique V-gene family were excluded. To address suspected cross-contamination and a sequencing artifact, a later analysis removed approximately 600 highly shared, low-generation-probability nucleotide sequences. For each public chain, a later analysis derived a clonal expansion index from normalized ranks of inferred template counts within each repertoire. Generation probabilities in a later analysis came from a VDJ recombination model fitted to out-of-frame rearrangements, and those results were checked against IGoR. Hypergeometric tests were used in a later analysis to score TCR-TCR, TCR-HLA and TCR-CMV co-occurrence, with a repertoire-size bias correction applied to the TCR pairs. To estimate false discovery rates, a later analysis permuted the HLA or CMV assignments 20 times. In a later analysis, co-occurring TCRs were grouped using DBSCAN, with TCRdist sequence similarity added in when clustering inside HLA-allele-positive subsets. Repertoires with fewer than 30,000 or more than 120,000 public chains were left out of co-occurrence clustering, as were several repertoires with anomalous nucleotide sharing. Drawn from immuneACCESS, this table holds only the in-frame rearrangements with V and J called that TCRdb kept. Clones are partly lost; checked studies trace under half to an unresolved V gene and leave the rest unexplained. Clone size and V and J calls were adopted from that table, with D and trimming inferred from the DNA. This sample gives hundreds of thousands of clones in total; 76% of them show up just once. The leading ten clones occupy roughly 0.6% of the sample.

CDR1 and CDR2, looked up from the germline V gene (reference sequence), are LNHDA and SQIVND. The V end loses 4 bases and the J end loses 2 bases, and a stretch of 11 bases separates them. The CDR3 contains 14 residues, cysteine and phenylalanine counted. Only the CDR3 portion is preserved as DNA: 42 bases, with reading frame beginning at the first base. The record originates from a study of cytomegalovirus exposure and HLA in healthy donors (TCRdb year 2017). Regarding the research as a whole: In an earlier analysis of about 560 of the donors, 276 Gb of sequence data and 100 million or so unique TCR beta sequences from about 179 million T cells were reported. An early release that covered fewer than 800 HLA-typed donors contained approximately 300 gigabases of sequencing data and around 85 million unique TCR sequences. Of the 300 to 500 genotyped donors, 70% to 90% were placed in the genetic ancestry cluster associated with self-reported Caucasian donors. The aim of the study was to test whether cataloging public T cell receptors could identify signatures of past pathogen exposure. The study used immunosequencing to profile the T cell repertoires of approximately 640 subjects and linked those repertoires to cytomegalovirus serostatus. In addition to the first cohort of around 670 subjects, a separate validation cohort of some 120 different subjects was used. To predict cytomegalovirus infection status, the study brought together high-throughput TCR immunosequencing, statistical association of individual TCRs with disease status, and machine learning. To study patterns of TCR occurrence, a later analysis re-analyzed previously published TCR beta repertoires from just over 650 donors and added high-resolution HLA genotyping. In the later analysis, no new phenotypic data were used to find candidate immune exposures; instead, reliance was placed on TCR beta sequences and their occurrence across donors. In an earlier analysis of 500 to 650 of the donors, high-throughput TCR beta sequencing was used to judge whether each TCR beta V gene segment behaved as functional or pseudogenic. Donor age, sex, ethnicity and CMV serostatus were collected together with the repertoire data. A later genetic analysis used genome-wide SNP genotypes for about 65% of the roughly 670 donors, treating that subset as a discovery cohort. All discovery cohort repertoires had been generated using a single sequencing platform. HLA typing covered class I and class II loci at four-digit resolution. Typing coverage varied by locus: roughly 620-630 donors for A, B, C, DRB1 and DQB1; 522 for DQA1; nearly 610 for DPA1; 400 to 480 for DPB1. Five DR-DQ haplotypes were treated as single units for association and clustering because of strong linkage in the cohort. Across under 500 genotyped donors of the cohort, an average of about 240,000 unique TCR beta nucleotide sequences per donor were sequenced, and roughly 18% of those sequences were non-productive.

In total, 630 or so healthy bone marrow donors made up the cohort. Cohort members were all nominally healthy when sampled, although unrecorded immune exposures were likely present. The donor tested CMV seronegative, placing the donor among the 350 to 400 seronegative members of the cohort. A peripheral blood sample was collected from each donor, and TCR beta sequencing was performed on peripheral blood mononuclear cells. The Qiagen DNeasy Blood Extraction Kit was used to extract genomic DNA from the blood cell samples. Results the study describes overall, beyond this receptor: Sequencing depth was assumed to be roughly uniform across donors in the presence/absence analyses, though that assumption may not hold. Immune exposure information for the cohort was limited to CMV serostatus. A later analysis associated about 18,000 TCR beta sequences with specific HLA alleles at a false discovery rate of 0.05. In both the original and validation cohorts, the classifier was reported to diagnose cytomegalovirus status with high specificity and sensitivity. The cohort was sequenced for TCR beta chains only, and without alpha or paired-chain data the features that could be detected were limited. In a later analysis, the rate of TCR association differed among HLA loci, with DRB1 alleles having the most associated TCRs and HLA-C alleles having the fewest. A further reported finding was that TCR beta sequences accurately predicted the HLA-A and HLA-B alleles for most subjects in the first cohort. According to a later genetic analysis, donors in an Asian-associated ancestry cluster had fewer N-insertions in productive TCRs than the roughly 700-donor mean. Three of the identified cytomegalovirus-associated TCR beta chains were confirmed in vitro to be specific for cytomegalovirus antigens. It was suggested by the authors that the approach could potentially be generalized to other disease states and immunological phenotypes. In an earlier analysis of fewer than 750 of the donors, most TCR beta V segments were observed in productive rearrangements about 87% or about 30% of the time, broadly matching IMGT annotations. In a later analysis, several top co-occurrence clusters were reported to appear linked to parvovirus B19, influenza, CMV and Epstein-Barr virus. A total of 150 to 200 TCR beta chains were listed by the study as associated with cytomegalovirus. In a later genetic analysis, a missense DCLRE1C variant was associated with V-gene and J-gene trimming of TCR beta chains, and the association was replicated in an independent cohort. In a later analysis, most CMV-associated TCR beta chains were found to appear HLA-restricted, with HLA associations seemingly driven largely by CMV exposure. Some IMGT-functional V segments, including TRBV6-2 and TRBV6-3, could not be told apart with the 87-base-pair reads, so those segments were excluded. The sequencing pipeline was judged likely to have produced a cluster of highly shared sequence variants as a technical artifact. Because HLA typing was missing for some donors at each locus, association tests included only the typed subset. Correlated functional status among segregating V segments might be attributable to linkage disequilibrium, but an unknown experimental factor could not be ruled out. The earlier analysis of nearly 600 of the donors excluded seventeen rarely observed V segments, including chromosome 9 orphons, because counts were too low. In a later analysis, HLA-associated TCR beta chains were found to be more clonally expanded and to have lower generation probabilities than equally common non-associated chains. Strong co-occurrence of HLA alleles, especially DR and DQ, made assigning TCR associations to individual alleles difficult. Across donors, most TCR sequences were observed very rarely, whereas some public TCRs were present in many individuals.

Rearrangement joined TRBV19 to TRBJ1-1; TRBD1 could be the D gene, as 6 bases match. This TCR came from a young man in good health and CMV-seronegative. The sequenced sample consisted of PBMCs. The DNA is TGTGCCAGTAGTACCCCGGGACACAACACTGAAGCTTTCTTT. This translates into CASSTPGHNTEAFF.